The 26 T cell receptor beta chains listed next were all sequenced from one sample in a study of early T cells in non-severe SARS-CoV-2 infection (dated by TCRdb to about 2021). Library generation was performed with 5' RACE. TCRdb records NextSeq 500 as the sequencer. TCRdb took the public reads, trimmed them with fastp at Q25, ran MiXCR for clone calling and kept in-frame beta chains. Rows with a matching CDR3 protein are joined into one entry that keeps the most common DNA and genes. This sample comprises some 67,000 distinct CDR3 sequences, roughly an eighth of them detected only once. 11% to 15% of the sample is held by the ten biggest clonotypes. Sequenced material: whole blood. The source is an adult who was a healthcare worker with PCR-confirmed SARS-CoV-2 infection or an uninfected control (not recorded which).

The chain carries TRBV10-3 and TRBJ2-1; maybe TRBD1 (5 bases). There are 13 residues in the CDR3. V was clipped by 7 bases and J by 7 bases, with 14 bases between them. Germline values: CDR1 ENHRY, CDR2 SYGVKD. The CDR3 region is CAITDAGRNEQFF. The CDR3 DNA reads as TGTGCCATCACCGACGCAGGGCGGAATGAGCAGTTCTTC.

This clonotype was seen ten or more times. The chain employs TRBV4-2 and TRBJ2-1, with TRBD2 as a possible D gene (6 bases). The germline V and J ends were trimmed by 0 bases and 7 bases, with 13 bases remaining between them. The CDR3 has 15 amino acids. Germline lookup yields CDR1 LGHNA and CDR2 YNFKEQ. CDR3 protein: CASSQDVASANEQFF. The CDR3 DNA follows: TGTGCCAGCAGCCAAGATGTGGCTAGCGCGAATGAGCAGTTCTTC.

This clonotype was counted between two and nine times. The rearrangement links TRBV5-1 to TRBJ2-1; TRBD2 agrees at 10 bases. V was clipped by 1 base and J by 4 bases; unmatched bases: 11. Germline CDR1 is SGHRS and CDR2 is YFSETQ. The CDR3 has 18 amino acids. The CDR3 bases are TGCGCCAGCAGCTTGACCCCGCAACTAGCGGGGAATTACAATGAGCAGTTCTTC. The encoded protein is CASSLTPQLAGNYNEQFF.

The V gene is TRBV3-1, the J gene TRBJ2-3; D remains ambiguous. With 1 base removed from V and 2 bases from J, the gap between germline ends came to 13 bases. Germline-derived CDR1 and CDR2 are LGHDT and YNNKEL (reference sequence). CDR3 length equals 16 residues. The CDR3 reads CASSQAPNSPTDTQYF. Here the CDR3 DNA reads TGTGCCAGCAGCCAAGCCCCGAACAGTCCCACAGATACGCAGTATTTT.

This clonotype showed up just a few times. This chain joins TRBV6-2 or TRBV6-3 and TRBJ1-1; D is unresolved. Trimming removed 6 bases from V and 11 bases from J, with 19 bases in between. The CDR3 runs to 13 residues. From germline, CDR1 is MNHEY and CDR2 SVGEGT. CDR3: CASSPGRAMGAFF. CDR3 DNA: TGTGCCAGCAGCCCTGGACGGGCCATGGGGGCTTTCTTT.

This clonotype was recorded at least ten times. The J gene is TRBJ2-7, the V gene TRBV6-1; possible D gene TRBD1, 7 bases. The germline gives CDR1 MNHNS, CDR2 SASEGT. The CDR3 has 16 amino acids. Deletions cut 0 bases from V and 13 bases from J, with 25 bases between. The DNA for the CDR3 is TGTGCCAGCAGTGAAGCTGAGACAGGGACCTCCGGCGGGGCCTACTTC. This gives the protein CASSEAETGTSGGAYF.

This clonotype was seen at least ten times. The chain links TRBV5-5 to TRBJ1-2; D not resolved. V shed 3 bases and J shed 6 bases, with 18 bases lying between them. The CDR3 is 15 amino acids. Germline values: CDR1 SGHKS, CDR2 YYEKEE (reference sequence). The CDR3 coding sequence is TGTGCCAGCAGCTACCGCACCGGGTCCGAGGATGGCTACACCTTC. This gives the protein CASSYRTGSEDGYTF.

The CDR3 is CASSRRALANTGELFF. The CDR3, as DNA: TGTGCCAGCAGCCGCCGGGCCCTCGCGAACACCGGGGAGCTGTTTTTT. V is TRBV6-5 and J is TRBJ2-2; D ambiguous. The CDR3 length is 16 residues. In germline, CDR1 is MNHEY, CDR2 SVGAGI. Trimming cost V 6 bases and J 0 bases, with 14 bases left between them.

There are many counts of this clonotype. V gene TRBV29-1 combines with J gene TRBJ2-3; D not certain. Germline V gene sequence: CDR1 SQVTM, CDR2 ANQGSEA. The CDR3 covers 13 residues. V was shortened by 4 bases and J by 4 bases, with 12 bases between the two germline ends. CDR3 amino acids: CSVVLDSPDTQYF. Written as DNA, the CDR3 is TGCAGCGTTGTCCTAGATTCTCCAGATACGCAGTATTTT.

This clonotype has more than one count but fewer than ten. The CDR3 region is CASSRMDRGRFGYTF. The CDR3 DNA is TGTGCCAGCAGCCGGATGGACAGGGGGCGCTTCGGCTACACCTTC. The rearrangement links TRBV5-4 to TRBJ1-2, with TRBD1 matching over 11 bases. Germline CDR1 and CDR2: SGHNT and YYREEE (reference sequence). The CDR3 has 15 residues. Unmatched junction bases numbered 10, after V lost 4 bases and J lost 8 bases. Complete variable domain (other parts from reference TRBV5-4 and TRBJ1-2): ETGVTQSPTHLIKTRGQQVTLRCSSQSGHNTVSWYQQALGQGPQFIFQYYREEENGRGNFPPRFSGLQFPNYSSELNVNALELDDSALYLCASSRMDRGRFGYTFGSGTRLTVV.

The rearrangement links TRBV7-8 to TRBJ1-6; TRBD1 agrees at 7 bases. There are 19 residues in the CDR3. V lost 2 bases to trimming and J lost 0 bases; unmatched junction nucleotides: 10. In germline, CDR1 is SGHVS, CDR2 FQNEAQ. CDR3 sequence: CASSLLTGTDFSYNSPLHF. The CDR3 DNA reads as TGTGCCAGCAGCTTACTGACCGGGACAGACTTCTCCTATAATTCACCCCTCCACTTT.

The chain is built from TRBV29-1 and TRBJ2-3; TRBD2 matches at 9 bases. The ends lost 0 bases at V and 4 bases at J; junction bases unmatched: 8. This CDR3 has 16 residues. Germline values: CDR1 SQVTM, CDR2 ANQGSEA. CDR3 coding DNA: TGCAGCGTTGAAGATCCCGCGGGGGGGCGGGCAGATACGCAGTATTTT. This gives the protein CSVEDPAGGRADTQYF.

This chain uses TRBV2 with TRBJ2-4; 7 bases fit TRBD1. There are 14 residues in the CDR3. The J segment lost 1 base and the V segment lost 7 bases, leaving 4 bases of the junction unmatched. From germline, CDR1 is SNHLY and CDR2 FYNNEI. CDR3 sequence (DNA): TGTGCCAGCAAGACAGGGTTGGCCAAAAACATTCAGTACTTC. This gives the protein CASKTGLAKNIQYF.

In this sample, this clonotype turned up many times. The rearrangement joins TRBV3-1 to TRBJ2-5, with 11 bases that match TRBD2. The CDR3 sequence is 20 residues long. Germline CDR1 is LGHDT and CDR2 is YNNKEL (reference sequence). V trimming: 0 bases; J trimming: 0 bases; junction bases outside the gene matches: 12. CDR3 protein: CASSQDRALAGVPYQETQYF. The CDR3 nucleotides read TGTGCCAGCAGCCAAGACCGGGCACTAGCGGGGGTTCCGTACCAAGAGACCCAGTACTTC.

The sample holds many counts of this clonotype. V gene TRBV5-1 combines with J gene TRBJ1-1; 7 bases map to TRBD1. The CDR3 contains 16 residues. Per the germline V gene, CDR1 is SGHRS and CDR2 is YFSETQ. The V gene end was trimmed by 4 bases and the J gene end by 3 bases; junction bases not matched to a gene: 12. The CDR3 region is CASSQPRTGSYTEAFF. CDR3 coding DNA: TGCGCCAGCAGCCAACCTCGGACAGGCAGCTACACTGAAGCTTTCTTT. Full variable domain (outside the CDR3, taken from reference TRBV5-1 and TRBJ1-1): KAGVTQTPRYLIKTRGQQVTLSCSPISGHRSVSWYQQTPGQGLQFLFEYFSETQRNKGNFPGRFSGRQFSNSRSEMNVSTLELGDSALYLCASSQPRTGSYTEAFFGQGTRLTVV.

This clonotype has just a few counts. This sequence joins TRBV7-6 and TRBJ1-1; D is ambiguous. Trimming stripped 2 bases from V and 8 bases from J, with 12 bases between. The CDR3 is 13 amino acids. Germline loops: CDR1 SGHVS, CDR2 FNYEAQ. CDR3 amino acids: CASSLTSAREAFF. The CDR3 DNA is TGTGCCAGCAGCTTAACGTCCGCACGCGAAGCTTTCTTT. The complete variable domain, with remaining parts taken from reference TRBV7-6 and TRBJ1-1, reads GAGVSQSPRYKVTKRGQDVALRCDPISGHVSLYWYRQALGQGPEFLTYFNYEAQQDKSGLPNDRFSAERPEGSISTLTIQRTEQRDSAMYRCASSLTSAREAFFGQGTRLTVV.

The chain joins TRBV29-1 to TRBJ2-3; D possibly corresponds to TRBD2 (5 bases). The CDR3 has 14 amino acids. Looked up from germline, CDR1 is SQVTM and CDR2 is ANQGSEA. V was shortened by 4 bases and J by 1 base, with 12 bases between the two germline ends. For the CDR3, the DNA is TGCAGCGTTGTTCGGGGTGCGGGCACAGATACGCAGTATTTT. It encodes CSVVRGAGTDTQYF.

This chain links TRBV28 with TRBJ2-1; 8 nucleotides match TRBD1. This CDR3 spans 14 amino acids. Germline trimming cut 3 bases from V and 10 bases from J; bases unmatched to any gene: 8. Germline lookup yields CDR1 MDHEN and CDR2 SYDVKM. The CDR3, as DNA: TGTGCCAGCAGTTTGCGGGACAGGAGGAAAGAGCAGTTCTTC. It codes for CASSLRDRRKEQFF.

The sample holds a few counts of this clonotype. This rearrangement joins TRBV7-3 to TRBJ2-2, with TRBD2 identical over 12 bases. The CDR3 length is 17 residues. J gave up 4 bases and V 4 bases, and 7 bases lay outside the gene matches. Germline V lookup: CDR1 SGHTA, CDR2 FQGTGA. The CDR3 region has the DNA TGTGCCAGCAGCTCACTTCCGGGACTAGCGGGCACCGGGGAGCTGTTTTTT. Protein sequence: CASSSLPGLAGTGELFF. Full variable domain (rest looked up from reference TRBV7-3 and TRBJ2-2): GAGVSQTPSNKVTEKGKYVELRCDPISGHTALYWYRQSLGQGPEFLIYFQGTGAADDSGLPNDRFFAVRPEGSVSTLKIQRTERGDSAVYLCASSSLPGLAGTGELFFGEGSRLTVL.

This clonotype was observed at least ten times. This chain uses TRBV6-5 with TRBJ2-2; D might be TRBD1 (5 bases). This CDR3 has 17 amino acids. CDR1 MNHEY and CDR2 SVGAGI come from the germline V gene. Trimming cost V 2 bases and J 5 bases, with 18 bases left between them. The CDR3 reads CASSYVEGVIYTGELFF. The CDR3 DNA is TGTGCCAGCAGTTACGTGGAAGGGGTAATCTATACCGGGGAGCTGTTTTTT.

This clonotype occurred a few times. The chain uses TRBV28 and TRBJ2-6; D is ambiguous. The CDR3 consists of 14 residues. V lost 7 bases to trimming and J lost 1 base, with 8 bases between them. The V gene's germline CDR1 is MDHEN and CDR2 SYDVKM. CDR3 nucleotides: TGTGCCAGCAAAGTCAGATCTGGGGCCAACGTCCTGACTTTC. This translates into CASKVRSGANVLTF.

In its sample, this clonotype was seen many times. This chain uses TRBV5-1 with TRBJ2-7; D is undetermined. In germline, CDR1 is SGHRS, CDR2 YFSETQ. Deletions cut 0 bases from V and 2 bases from J, with 9 bases between. This CDR3 is built from 14 residues. The CDR3 is CASSLGGKAYEQYF. The CDR3 bases are TGCGCCAGCAGCTTGGGGGGAAAGGCCTACGAGCAGTACTTC.

The gene calls are TRBV2 and TRBJ2-1; no clear D gene. This CDR3 has 15 amino acids. Trimming left V 5 bases short and J 3 bases short, with 14 bases between. Germline V gives CDR1 SNHLY, CDR2 FYNNEI. The CDR3, as DNA: TGTGCCAGCAGTTTATCCCAAACCTTCTACAATGAGCAGTTCTTC. It specifies CASSLSQTFYNEQFF.

The gene calls are TRBV4-1 and TRBJ2-3; D is unresolved. Per germline, CDR1 MGHRA and CDR2 YSYEKL. This CDR3 contains 15 residues. Between the trimmed V and J ends, which lost 1 base and 6 bases, there was a span of 14 bases. This CDR3 is CASSQGVGARDTQYF. The DNA for the CDR3 is TGCGCCAGCAGCCAAGGAGTTGGCGCTAGGGATACGCAGTATTTT.

In its sample, this clonotype was seen many times. This rearrangement joins TRBV30 to TRBJ1-2, with TRBD1 identical over 8 bases. J gave up 0 bases and V 7 bases, and 4 bases lay outside the gene matches. CDR3 size: 13 residues. In germline, CDR1 is GTSNPN, CDR2 SVGIG (reference sequence). The CDR3 here is CAFHRGTNYGYTF. CDR3 nucleotides: TGTGCCTTTCACAGGGGGACTAACTATGGCTACACCTTC.

This clonotype was recorded a few times. This chain links TRBV15 with TRBJ2-5, with 7 bases matching TRBD2. Germline loops: CDR1 LNHNV, CDR2 YYDKDF (reference sequence). V was clipped by 6 bases and J by 2 bases; unmatched bases: 9. The CDR3 is made up of 15 amino acids. The chain's CDR3 is CATSPGLPGQETQYF. In nucleotides, the CDR3 is TGTGCCACCAGTCCGGGACTACCTGGGCAAGAGACCCAGTACTTC.